This T cell receptor beta chain was recorded in a study of control samples from healthy donors and cancer patients. There are 13 residues in the CDR3. Germline CDR1 reads LNHDA; CDR2 reads SQIVND (reference sequence). V lost 4 bases to trimming and J lost 3 bases, with 9 bases between them. This table comes from immunoSEQ multiplex PCR, and its TCRdb copy is limited to in-frame clones, with some not included. The repertoire includes roughly 40,000 clones, approximately 90% of them detected once, and roughly 3.5% sits in the top ten. Sequenced sample: blood. The source is a woman in her 50s in good health. This sequence joins TRBV19 and TRBJ1-2; weak D call: TRBD1 (6 bases). Here the CDR3 reads CASSKKGDYGYTF. The CDR3 nucleotides read TGTGCCAGTAGTAAAAAGGGGGACTATGGCTACACCTTC.